These 29 T cell receptor beta chains share one sample of origin, sequenced in a study of cytomegalovirus exposure and HLA in healthy donors. In the PCR, 60 Vbeta and 13 Jbeta primers were used. TCRdb's copy holds only in-frame clones and misses some; the assay was immunoSEQ multiplex PCR. The data show around 180,000 clones, roughly 84% seen once. The sample comprised PBMCs. The source is a boy younger than 18 in good health and CMV-seronegative.

CDR3 DNA: TGTGCCAGCTCAGCGCAGCCGTCTTGGGACAGGGCCTACAATGAGCAGTTCTTC. This gives the protein CASSAQPSWDRAYNEQFF. The V and J genes are TRBV18 and TRBJ2-1; the match to TRBD1 covers 9 bases. Germline CDR1 reads KGHSH; CDR2 reads LQKENI. This CDR3 region has 18 residues. Trimming cost V 5 bases and J 2 bases; bases outside gene matches: 13.

This chain uses TRBV6-5 with TRBJ1-5, with TRBD1 identical over 8 bases. This CDR3 contains 15 residues. Germline V gives CDR1 MNHEY, CDR2 SVGAGI. V lost 5 bases, J lost 3 bases, and 6 bases stayed unmatched. CDR3: CASSPDRGHNQPQHF. CDR3 coding DNA: TGTGCCAGCAGTCCAGACAGGGGCCACAATCAGCCCCAGCATTTT.

This clone was picked up a small number of times. The chain combines TRBV28 with TRBJ2-6, with 8 bases lining up with TRBD1. Unmatched junction bases numbered 10, after V lost 7 bases and J lost 2 bases. The CDR3 sequence is 17 residues long. Germline V gene data show CDR1 as MDHEN and CDR2 as SYDVKM. CDR3: CASIRGRARAGANVLTF. CDR3 nucleotides: TGTGCCAGCATCAGGGGGCGGGCCCGTGCTGGGGCCAACGTCCTGACTTTC.

CDR3 amino acids: CASRDPLSGYTETQYF. DNA for the CDR3: TGTGCCAGCAGGGATCCCCTTAGCGGGTACACGGAGACCCAGTACTTC. The chain is built from TRBV2 and TRBJ2-5, with 7 bases lining up with TRBD2. Losses at the gene ends were 6 bases for V and 5 bases for J; bases not matched to a gene: 15. Germline values: CDR1 SNHLY, CDR2 FYNNEI. There are 16 residues in the CDR3.

This chain links TRBV9 with TRBJ2-7; 10 positions agree with TRBD1. This CDR3 has 16 amino acids. Germline V gene data show CDR1 as SGDLS and CDR2 as YYNGEE. With 3 bases clipped from V and 4 bases from J, the junction kept 10 bases outside the gene matches. The CDR3 bases are TGTGCCAGCAGCGAGTCTCTGGGGACAGGGGTATACGAGCAGTACTTC. It is translated as CASSESLGTGVYEQYF.

This chain connects TRBV6-1 to TRBJ1-1, with 8 bases matching TRBD1. Germline V gene lookup returns CDR1 MNHNS and CDR2 SASEGT. The CDR3 spans 14 residues. After removal of 5 bases from V and 7 bases from J, the junction contained 9 bases not matched to a gene. The CDR3: CASSQTGDIGEAFF. CDR3 nucleotides: TGTGCCAGCAGTCAGACAGGGGATATCGGTGAAGCTTTCTTT.

The chain uses TRBV9 and TRBJ1-1, with TRBD1 matching 8 bases. Germline V gene sequence: CDR1 SGDLS, CDR2 YYNGEE. The CDR3 is 14 amino acids. Germline trimming cut 0 bases from V and 4 bases from J; bases unmatched to any gene: 2. CDR3 sequence reads: CASSVVGQGTEAFF. The DNA for the CDR3 is TGTGCCAGCAGCGTAGTAGGACAGGGCACTGAAGCTTTCTTT.

The sample holds one count of this clone. This sequence joins TRBV7-8 and TRBJ1-5; maybe TRBD1 (6 bases). This CDR3 has 16 residues. Trimming took 2 bases from V and 7 from J, leaving 18 bases between them. CDR1 and CDR2 (germline): SGHVS, FQNEAQ. In DNA form, the CDR3 reads TGTGCCAGCAGCTTATCCCTCCAACAGGGCGGGCAGCCCCAGCATTTT. Encoded protein: CASSLSLQQGGQPQHF. Combining the CDR3 with reference TRBV7-8 and TRBJ1-5 gives the whole variable domain GAGVSQSPRYKVAKRGQDVALRCDPISGHVSLFWYQQALGQGPEFLTYFQNEAQLDKSGLPSDRFFAERPEGSVSTLKIQRTQQEDSAVYLCASSLSLQQGGQPQHFGDGTRLSIL.

This clone was detected only a few times. The chain has TRBV2 and TRBJ1-1; 8 bases match TRBD1. CDR1 SNHLY and CDR2 FYNNEI come from the germline V gene. The CDR3 has 14 amino acids. V gave up 3 bases and J gave up 3 bases; unmatched junction bases: 3. The CDR3 DNA follows: TGTGCCAGCAGTGAGCAGGGGGCCGACACTGAAGCTTTCTTT. Protein product: CASSEQGADTEAFF.

The chain is built from TRBV27 and TRBJ2-5, with D perhaps TRBD2 (6 bases). There are 12 residues in the CDR3. Trimming shortened V by 11 bases and J by 3 bases, and 13 bases separated the two germline ends. The germline V gene has CDR1 MNHEY and CDR2 SMNVEV (reference sequence). CDR3 loop: CAGGPYKETQYF. As DNA, the CDR3 is TGTGCCGGAGGGCCCTATAAAGAGACCCAGTACTTC.

This sequence joins TRBV19 and TRBJ1-1; a possible D gene is TRBD1 (6 bases). The CDR3 spans 14 residues. Looked up from germline, CDR1 is LNHDA and CDR2 is SQIVND (reference sequence). V gave up 6 bases and J gave up 3 bases, with 14 bases separating them. The CDR3: CASRAGARDTEAFF. CDR3 DNA: TGTGCCAGTAGGGCGGGGGCCAGAGACACTGAAGCTTTCTTT. Full variable domain (missing parts from reference TRBV19 and TRBJ1-1): DGGITQSPKYLFRKEGQNVTLSCEQNLNHDAMYWYRQDPGQGLRLIYYSQIVNDFQKGDIAEGYSVSREKKESFPLTVTSAQKNPTAFYLCASRAGARDTEAFFGQGTRLTVV.

This chain links TRBV28 with TRBJ2-7; the match to TRBD1 covers 11 bases. The trim removed 4 bases at V and 3 bases at J, leaving 5 bases unmatched. CDR3 length: 15 amino acids. Germline V gene lookup returns CDR1 MDHEN and CDR2 SYDVKM. The CDR3 DNA reads as TGTGCCAGCAGTTGGGGACAGGGGGGCAACTACGAGCAGTACTTC. Translated, it gives CASSWGQGGNYEQYF. Full variable domain (rest looked up from reference TRBV28 and TRBJ2-7): DVKVTQSSRYLVKRTGEKVFLECVQDMDHENMFWYRQDPGLGLRLIYFSYDVKMKEKGDIPEGYSVSREKKERFSLILESASTNQTSMYLCASSWGQGGNYEQYFGPGTRLTVT.

This chain joins TRBV2 and TRBJ1-1; no definite D call. The CDR3 is 13 amino acids. V was trimmed by 1 base and J by 6 bases, leaving 9 bases between them. Germline V CDR1 and CDR2: SNHLY, FYNNEI. CDR3 sequence reads: CASSEVAGPEAFF. CDR3 coding DNA: TGTGCCAGCAGTGAAGTGGCAGGCCCTGAAGCTTTCTTT.

The genes are TRBV28 and TRBJ1-4; no firm D call. This CDR3 has 15 amino acids. CDR1 and CDR2 (germline): MDHEN, SYDVKM. The V end lost 6 bases, the J end lost 0 bases, and 11 bases lay between the germline ends. CDR3 sequence: CASSDSGATNEKLFF. In DNA, the CDR3 is TGTGCCAGCAGCGATAGCGGTGCAACTAATGAAAAACTGTTTTTT.

V is TRBV6-6 and J is TRBJ2-7; TRBD2 matches at 8 bases. V gave up 7 bases and J gave up 5 bases; unmatched junction bases: 10. The CDR3 covers 14 residues. Germline CDR1 and CDR2: MNHNY and SVGAGI (reference sequence). The CDR3 coding sequence is TGTGCCAGCACCAACGGGGTAGCGGGGCACGAGCAGTACTTC. Encoded protein: CASTNGVAGHEQYF.

V is TRBV18 and J is TRBJ1-1; D call uncertain. The CDR3 length is 11 residues. Germline V gene lookup returns CDR1 KGHSH and CDR2 LQKENI. V was pared by 4 bases and J by 4 bases, with 4 bases between. The CDR3 loop reads CASSHGTEAFF. The CDR3 DNA is TGTGCCAGCTCACACGGCACTGAAGCTTTCTTT.

The gene calls are TRBV9 and TRBJ1-2; 8 bases are shared with TRBD1. There are 16 residues in the CDR3. The trim removed 4 bases at V and 4 bases at J, leaving 12 bases unmatched. Germline V lookup: CDR1 SGDLS, CDR2 YYNGEE. The CDR3: CASSPEPGTGSYGYTF. Written as DNA, the CDR3 is TGTGCCAGCAGCCCGGAGCCCGGGACAGGATCCTATGGCTACACCTTC.

Only a few counts were recorded for this clone. The chain joins TRBV6-1 to TRBJ1-6; no firm D call. Germline lookup yields CDR1 MNHNS and CDR2 SASEGT. The CDR3 loop spans 15 amino acids. V lost 1 base, J lost 4 bases, and 8 bases lay in between. The CDR3 region has the DNA TGTGCCAGCAGTGAAGGCAGTATTTATAATTCACCCCTCCACTTT. Translation: CASSEGSIYNSPLHF.

In DNA, the CDR3 is TGTGCCAGCAGGATCACAGGGGATCCTAACTATGGCTACACCTTC. Protein sequence: CASRITGDPNYGYTF. This sequence joins TRBV6-4 and TRBJ1-2; 7 bases fit TRBD1. Trimming cost V 6 bases and J 0 bases; bases outside gene matches: 7. The CDR3 consists of 15 residues. Germline-derived CDR1 and CDR2 are MRHNA and SNTAGT.

V usage is TRBV7-6 and J usage is TRBJ2-7; 8 positions agree with TRBD2. The CDR3 spans 16 residues. Trimming cost V 5 bases and J 6 bases; bases outside gene matches: 15. Germline values: CDR1 SGHVS, CDR2 FNYEAQ. The CDR3 reads CASSPSGGRTSFEQYF. The CDR3 coding sequence is TGTGCCAGCAGCCCCTCCGGCGGGAGGACCTCTTTCGAGCAGTACTTC. The full variable domain, rest sourced from reference TRBV7-6 and TRBJ2-7, is GAGVSQSPRYKVTKRGQDVALRCDPISGHVSLYWYRQALGQGPEFLTYFNYEAQQDKSGLPNDRFSAERPEGSISTLTIQRTEQRDSAMYRCASSPSGGRTSFEQYFGPGTRLTVT.

The chain links TRBV7-9 to TRBJ1-4; TRBD1 agrees at 9 bases. The CDR3 extends over 18 amino acids. Germline CDR1 reads SEHNR; CDR2 reads FQNEAQ (reference sequence). Germline trimming cut 1 base from V and 6 bases from J; bases unmatched to any gene: 12. CDR3 in DNA: TGTGCCAGCAGCTTAGGCCGGATTAAGGGACAGGGTTATGAAAAACTGTTTTTT. Translating it yields CASSLGRIKGQGYEKLFF.

The chain links TRBV27 to TRBJ2-3, with a possible D match to TRBD1 (6 bases). From germline, CDR1 is MNHEY and CDR2 SMNVEV (reference sequence). Trimming left V 4 bases short and J 0 bases short, with 17 bases between. The CDR3 covers 17 residues. The CDR3 here is CASSSYPTGTSTDTQYF. The CDR3 DNA sequence: TGTGCCAGCAGTTCCTACCCGACAGGAACTAGCACAGATACGCAGTATTTT.

The chain links TRBV27 to TRBJ2-7; possible D gene TRBD2, 6 bases. This CDR3 region has 11 residues. V was shortened by 8 bases and J by 5 bases, with 10 bases between the two germline ends. From germline, CDR1 is MNHEY and CDR2 SMNVEV (reference sequence). The CDR3 DNA follows: TGTGCCAGCTGGAGGGGCGACGAGCAGTACTTC. This translates into CASWRGDEQYF.

The chain uses TRBV19 and TRBJ1-6; TRBD1 might be the D (6 bases). The CDR3 sequence is 16 residues long. Germline values: CDR1 LNHDA, CDR2 SQIVND (reference sequence). Trimming removed 6 bases at V and 4 bases at J, with 16 bases between. DNA of the CDR3: TGTGCCAGTAGGGGGGTCAGGGGACCTTATAATTCACCCCTCCACTTT. Protein product: CASRGVRGPYNSPLHF.

The rearrangement links TRBV7-9 to TRBJ1-1; D unclear. The CDR3 runs 15 residues. Between the trimmed V and J ends, which lost 3 bases and 1 base, there was a span of 12 bases. CDR1 is SEHNR, CDR2 FQNEAQ, per germline (reference sequence). The CDR3: CASSFLRESNTEAFF. CDR3 nucleotides: TGTGCCAGCAGCTTCCTGAGGGAGTCGAACACTGAAGCTTTCTTT.

The DNA of the CDR3 is TGTGCCAGCAGCCCGATGATGAGGTCAGATACGCAGTATTTT. Translation: CASSPMMRSDTQYF. The rearrangement uses TRBV7-9 and TRBJ2-3; no reliable D call. Trimming took off 5 bases at V and 4 bases at J, with 13 bases between the two ends. CDR3 size: 14 residues. Germline values: CDR1 SEHNR, CDR2 FQNEAQ (reference sequence). The entire variable domain, with the rest obtained from reference TRBV7-9 and TRBJ2-3, is as follows: DTGVSQNPRHKITKRGQNVTFRCDPISEHNRLYWYRQTLGQGPEFLTYFQNEAQLEKSRLLSDRFSAERPKGSFSTLEIQRTEQGDSAMYLCASSPMMRSDTQYFGPGTRLTVL.

J is TRBJ1-1 and V is TRBV18; tentatively, D is TRBD1 (6 bases). This CDR3 has 14 amino acids. Trimming stripped 3 bases from V and 3 bases from J, with 11 bases between. Per germline, CDR1 KGHSH and CDR2 LQKENI. CDR3 amino acids: CASSPPDRYTEAFF. As DNA, the CDR3 is TGTGCCAGCTCACCTCCCGACAGGTACACTGAAGCTTTCTTT.

The rearrangement uses TRBV19 and TRBJ2-1; 7 bases map to TRBD1. Germline values: CDR1 LNHDA, CDR2 SQIVND (reference sequence). Trimming at V came to 8 bases and at J to 0 bases, leaving 10 bases not matched to a gene. CDR3 length: 16 amino acids. The CDR3 reads CASQREGGSSYNEQFF. In nucleotides, the CDR3 is TGTGCCAGTCAACGAGAAGGGGGCAGCTCCTACAATGAGCAGTTCTTC.

This chain links TRBV18 with TRBJ2-6, with TRBD2 matching over 8 bases. J was trimmed by 2 bases and V by 0 bases; bases with no gene match: 9. The CDR3 is 19 residues long. CDR1 and CDR2 (germline): KGHSH, LQKENI. CDR3 DNA sequence: TGTGCCAGCTCACCACCGCAAGCGGGAGCAGCCCCTGGGGCCAACGTCCTGACTTTC. Protein product: CASSPPQAGAAPGANVLTF.